These 2 T cell receptor beta chains originate from one sample sequenced in a study of blood T cell repertoires in COVID-19. Sequencing was performed with immunoSEQ multiplex PCR; in TCRdb, only in-frame clones are kept and a portion is missing. The repertoire holds some 100,000 clones, 80% to 90% seen once, with 7.9% in the top ten. Sequencing was carried out using peripheral blood. These receptors all stem from an elderly woman with active or convalescent COVID-19.

The gene calls are TRBV25-1 and TRBJ1-1; TRBD1 matches 8 bases. The junction had 2 bases not matched to a gene; V was cut back by 1 base and J by 1 base. The CDR3 loop spans 15 amino acids. Germline V gene sequence: CDR1 MGHDK, CDR2 SYGVNS. CDR3 loop: CASSEWGTGNTEAFF. In DNA, the CDR3 is TGTGCCAGCAGTGAATGGGGGACAGGGAACACTGAAGCTTTCTTT.

The rearrangement joins TRBV4-1 to TRBJ2-7; 7 bases align to TRBD2. The junction had 8 bases not matched to a gene; V was cut back by 0 bases and J by 3 bases. CDR1 is MGHRA and CDR2 is YSYEKL in the germline V gene. CDR3 length: 16 amino acids. CDR3 coding DNA: TGCGCCAGCAGCCAAGAAAAGCCAGCGGGAATCTACGAGCAGTACTTC. Translating gives CASSQEKPAGIYEQYF.